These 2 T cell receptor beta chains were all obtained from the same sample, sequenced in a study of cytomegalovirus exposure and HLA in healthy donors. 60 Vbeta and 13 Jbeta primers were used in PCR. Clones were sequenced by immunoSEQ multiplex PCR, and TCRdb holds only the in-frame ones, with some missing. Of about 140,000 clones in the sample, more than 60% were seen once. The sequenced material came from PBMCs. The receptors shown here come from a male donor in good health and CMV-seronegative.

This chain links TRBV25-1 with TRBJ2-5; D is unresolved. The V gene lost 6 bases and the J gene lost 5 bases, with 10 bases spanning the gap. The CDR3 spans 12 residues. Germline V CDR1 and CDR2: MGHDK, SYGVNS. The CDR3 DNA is TGTGCCAGCAGACTTACCTTGGAGACCCAGTACTTC. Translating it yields CASRLTLETQYF.

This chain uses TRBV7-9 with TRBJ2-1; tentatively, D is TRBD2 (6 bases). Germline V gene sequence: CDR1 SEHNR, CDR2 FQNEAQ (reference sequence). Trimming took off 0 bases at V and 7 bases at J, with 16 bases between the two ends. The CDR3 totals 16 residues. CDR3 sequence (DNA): TGTGCCAGCAGCTTAGCGGGCAGGGTAGGAGGGAATGAGCAGTTCTTC. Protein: CASSLAGRVGGNEQFF.